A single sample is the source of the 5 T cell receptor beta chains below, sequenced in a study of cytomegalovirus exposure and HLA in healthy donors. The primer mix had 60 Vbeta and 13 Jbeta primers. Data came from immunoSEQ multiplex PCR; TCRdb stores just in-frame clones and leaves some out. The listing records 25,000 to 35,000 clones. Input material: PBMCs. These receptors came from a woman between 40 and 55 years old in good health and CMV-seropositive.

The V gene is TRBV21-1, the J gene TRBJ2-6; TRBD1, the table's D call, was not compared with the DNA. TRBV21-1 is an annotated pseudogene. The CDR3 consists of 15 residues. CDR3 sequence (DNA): TGTGCCAGCAGCAAAGGGGACAGGGCGTCCAACGTCCTGACTTTC. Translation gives CASSKGDRASNVLTF.

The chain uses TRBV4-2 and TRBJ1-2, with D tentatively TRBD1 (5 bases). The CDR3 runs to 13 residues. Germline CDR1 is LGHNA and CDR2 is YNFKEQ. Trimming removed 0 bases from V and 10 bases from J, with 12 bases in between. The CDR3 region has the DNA TGTGCCAGCAGCCAAGATTGGCAGGGTGACTACACCTTC. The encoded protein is CASSQDWQGDYTF.

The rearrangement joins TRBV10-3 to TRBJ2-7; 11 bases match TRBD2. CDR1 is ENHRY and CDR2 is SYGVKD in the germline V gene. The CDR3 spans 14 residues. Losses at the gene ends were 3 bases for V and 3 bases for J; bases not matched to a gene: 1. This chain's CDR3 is CAISDGTSGYEQYF. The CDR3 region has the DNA TGTGCCATCAGTGATGGGACTAGCGGCTACGAGCAGTACTTC.

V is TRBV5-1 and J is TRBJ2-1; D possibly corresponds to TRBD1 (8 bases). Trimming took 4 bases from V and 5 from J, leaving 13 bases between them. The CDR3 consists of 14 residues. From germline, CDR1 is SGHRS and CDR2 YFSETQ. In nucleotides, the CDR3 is TGCGCCAGCAGCGGAACAGGGGGGGACAATGAGCAGTTCTTC. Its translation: CASSGTGGDNEQFF.

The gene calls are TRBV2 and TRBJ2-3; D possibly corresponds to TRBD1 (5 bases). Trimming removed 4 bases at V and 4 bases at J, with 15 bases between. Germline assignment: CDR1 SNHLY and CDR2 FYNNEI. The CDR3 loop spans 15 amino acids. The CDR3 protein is CASSVGRASADTQYF. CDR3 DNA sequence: TGTGCCAGCAGTGTCGGCAGGGCCAGCGCAGATACGCAGTATTTT.